This record concerns one TCR beta chain sequence. The data originate from a study of blood T cell repertoires in COVID-19. Study as a whole: PBMCs, B-cell-depleted T cells, or T cells provided the cDNA or gDNA that made up the material.

Data came from immunoSEQ multiplex PCR; TCRdb stores just in-frame clones and leaves some out. Seen here are around 150,000 clones, over 80% observed once, and the top ten hold around 5%. The CDR3 has 16 amino acids. Germline-derived CDR1 and CDR2 are SEHNR and FQNEAQ (reference sequence). The V end was cut by 5 bases, the J end by 0 bases, with 16 bases between. This clonotype was sampled from a man between 65 and 80 years old who had been exposed to COVID-19. The sequenced sample consisted of PBMCs or T cells enriched from blood (not recorded which). J is TRBJ1-1 and V is TRBV7-9; D not resolved. The CDR3 DNA is TGTGCCAGCAGCCTGGCCTGGGGAGCTATGAACACTGAAGCTTTCTTT. It codes for CASSLAWGAMNTEAFF. The full variable domain, rest sourced from reference TRBV7-9 and TRBJ1-1, is DTGVSQNPRHKITKRGQNVTFRCDPISEHNRLYWYRQTLGQGPEFLTYFQNEAQLEKSRLLSDRFSAERPKGSFSTLEIQRTEQGDSAMYLCASSLAWGAMNTEAFFGQGTRLTVV.